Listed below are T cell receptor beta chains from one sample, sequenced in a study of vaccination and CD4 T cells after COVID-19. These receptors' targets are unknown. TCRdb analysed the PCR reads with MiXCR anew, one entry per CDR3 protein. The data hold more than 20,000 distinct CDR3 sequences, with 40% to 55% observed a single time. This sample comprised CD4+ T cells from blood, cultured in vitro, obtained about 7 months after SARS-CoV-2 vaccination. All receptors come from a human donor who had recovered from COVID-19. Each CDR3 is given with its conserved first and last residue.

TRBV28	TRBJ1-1	CASRGSLGVTEAFF
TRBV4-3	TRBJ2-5	CASSQDRGVGETQYF
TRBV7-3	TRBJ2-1	CASSLNIYNEQFF
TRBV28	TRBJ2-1	CASSSMSGGFNEQFF
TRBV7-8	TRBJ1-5	CASSLAVNSNQPQHF
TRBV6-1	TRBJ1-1	CAGGIQSTEAFF
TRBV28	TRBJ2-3	CASSLPPGITDTQYF
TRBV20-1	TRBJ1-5	CSATRVSNNQPQHF
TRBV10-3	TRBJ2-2	CAISEGTGELFF
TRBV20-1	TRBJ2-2	CSAPAYSGRTGELFF
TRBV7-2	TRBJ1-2	CASSLANYGYTF
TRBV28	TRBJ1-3	CASSLLGGYSTIYF
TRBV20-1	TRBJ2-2	CSARDRLVPGELFF
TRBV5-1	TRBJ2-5	CASSGGVMFETQYF
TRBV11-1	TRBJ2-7	CASSLASDATYEQYF
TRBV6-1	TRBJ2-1	CASSNQGAYNEQFF